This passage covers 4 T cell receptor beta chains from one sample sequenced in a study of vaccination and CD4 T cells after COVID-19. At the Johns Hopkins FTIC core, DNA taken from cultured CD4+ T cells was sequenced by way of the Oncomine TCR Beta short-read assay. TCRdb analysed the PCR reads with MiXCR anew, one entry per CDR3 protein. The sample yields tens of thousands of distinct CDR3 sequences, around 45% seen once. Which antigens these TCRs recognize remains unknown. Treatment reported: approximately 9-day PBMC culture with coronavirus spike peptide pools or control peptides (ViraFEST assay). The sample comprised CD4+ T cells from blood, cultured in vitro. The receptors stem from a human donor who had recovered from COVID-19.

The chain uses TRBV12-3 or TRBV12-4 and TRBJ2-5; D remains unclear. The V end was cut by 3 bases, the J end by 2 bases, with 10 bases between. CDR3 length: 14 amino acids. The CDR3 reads CASSLAPWQETQYF. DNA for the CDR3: TGTGCCAGCAGTTTGGCACCGTGGCAAGAGACCCAGTACTTC.

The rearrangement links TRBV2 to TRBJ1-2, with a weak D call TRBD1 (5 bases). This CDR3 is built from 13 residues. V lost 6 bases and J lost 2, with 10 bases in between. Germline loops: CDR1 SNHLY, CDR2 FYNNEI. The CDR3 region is CASRPRGNYGYTF. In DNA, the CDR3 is TGTGCCAGCAGACCCCGGGGGAACTATGGCTACACCTTC.

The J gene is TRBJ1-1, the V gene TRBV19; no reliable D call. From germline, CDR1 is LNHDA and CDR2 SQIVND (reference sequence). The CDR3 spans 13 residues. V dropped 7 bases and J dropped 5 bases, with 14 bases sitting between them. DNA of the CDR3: TGTGCCAGTATCGGCGGCATCTGGACTGAAGCTTTCTTT. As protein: CASIGGIWTEAFF.

The CDR3 bases are TGTGCCAGCAGCCTCGACGGCACTAGCACAGATACGCAGTATTTT. Residues: CASSLDGTSTDTQYF. This sequence joins TRBV11-3 and TRBJ2-3; no clear D gene. Trimming stripped 5 bases from V and 0 bases from J, with 12 bases between. Germline V gene sequence: CDR1 SGHNT, CDR2 YENEEA. CDR3 length: 15 amino acids.